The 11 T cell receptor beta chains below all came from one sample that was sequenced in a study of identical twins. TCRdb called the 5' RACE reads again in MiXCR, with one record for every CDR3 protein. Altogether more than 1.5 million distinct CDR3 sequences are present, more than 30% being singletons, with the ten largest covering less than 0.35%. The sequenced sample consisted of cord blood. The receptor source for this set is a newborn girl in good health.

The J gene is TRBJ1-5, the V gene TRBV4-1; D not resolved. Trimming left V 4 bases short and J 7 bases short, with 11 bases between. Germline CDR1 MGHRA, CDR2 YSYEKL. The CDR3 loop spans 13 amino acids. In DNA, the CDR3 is TGCGCCAGCAGCCTAAACTCCGACCAGCCCCAGCATTTT. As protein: CASSLNSDQPQHF.

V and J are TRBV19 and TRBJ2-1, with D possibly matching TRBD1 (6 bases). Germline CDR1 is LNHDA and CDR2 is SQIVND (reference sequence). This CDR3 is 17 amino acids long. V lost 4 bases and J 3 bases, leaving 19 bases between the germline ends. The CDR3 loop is CASSTPFTGYYYNEQFF. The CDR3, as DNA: TGTGCCAGTAGTACACCCTTTACAGGGTACTACTACAATGAGCAGTTCTTC. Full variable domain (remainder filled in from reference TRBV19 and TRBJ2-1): DGGITQSPKYLFRKEGQNVTLSCEQNLNHDAMYWYRQDPGQGLRLIYYSQIVNDFQKGDIAEGYSVSREKKESFPLTVTSAQKNPTAFYLCASSTPFTGYYYNEQFFGPGTRLTVL.

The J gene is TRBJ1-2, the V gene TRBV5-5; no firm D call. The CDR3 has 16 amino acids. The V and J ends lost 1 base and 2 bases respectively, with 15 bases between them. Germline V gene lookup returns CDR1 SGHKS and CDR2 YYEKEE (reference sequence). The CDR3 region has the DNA TGTGCCAGCAGCTTGAGTCCGCTCCCTGCCAACTATGGCTACACCTTC. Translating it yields CASSLSPLPANYGYTF.

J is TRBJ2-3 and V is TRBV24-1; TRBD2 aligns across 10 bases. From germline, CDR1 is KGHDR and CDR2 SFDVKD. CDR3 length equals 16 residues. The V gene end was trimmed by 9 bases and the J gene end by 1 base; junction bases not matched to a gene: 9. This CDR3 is CATGLAVRIGTDTQYF. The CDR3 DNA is TGTGCCACCGGACTAGCGGTGAGAATCGGCACAGATACGCAGTATTTT.

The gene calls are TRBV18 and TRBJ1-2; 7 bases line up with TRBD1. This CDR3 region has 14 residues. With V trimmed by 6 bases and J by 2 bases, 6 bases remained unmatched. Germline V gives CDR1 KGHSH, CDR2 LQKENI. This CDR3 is CASSPGDRNYGYTF. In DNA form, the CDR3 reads TGTGCCAGCTCCCCCGGGGACAGAAACTATGGCTACACCTTC.

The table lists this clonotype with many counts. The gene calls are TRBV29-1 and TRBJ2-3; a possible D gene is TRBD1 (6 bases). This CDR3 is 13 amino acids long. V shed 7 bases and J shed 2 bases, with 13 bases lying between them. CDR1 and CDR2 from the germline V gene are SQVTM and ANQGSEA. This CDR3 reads CSATGQFTDTQYF. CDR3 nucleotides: TGCAGCGCCACGGGACAATTCACAGATACGCAGTATTTT.

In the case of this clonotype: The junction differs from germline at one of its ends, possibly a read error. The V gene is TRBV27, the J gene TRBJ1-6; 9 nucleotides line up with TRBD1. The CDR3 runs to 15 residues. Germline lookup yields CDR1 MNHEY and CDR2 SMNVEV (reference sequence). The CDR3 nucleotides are TGTGCCAGCAGACAGGGGGCGCTTTATAATTCACCCCCCCACTTT. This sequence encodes CASRQGALYNSPPHF.

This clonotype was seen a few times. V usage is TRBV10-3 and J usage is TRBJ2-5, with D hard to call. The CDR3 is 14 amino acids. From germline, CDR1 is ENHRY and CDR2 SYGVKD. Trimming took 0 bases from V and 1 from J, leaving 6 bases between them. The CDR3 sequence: CAISESVAQETQYF. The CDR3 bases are TGTGCCATCAGTGAGTCGGTAGCCCAAGAGACCCAGTACTTC.

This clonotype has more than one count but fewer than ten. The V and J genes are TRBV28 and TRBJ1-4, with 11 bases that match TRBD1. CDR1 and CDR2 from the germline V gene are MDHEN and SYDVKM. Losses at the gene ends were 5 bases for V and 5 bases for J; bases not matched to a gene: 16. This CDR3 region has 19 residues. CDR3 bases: TGTGCCAGCAGTCCCAATGGTTTAGGACGGACAGGGGGCAATGAAAAACTGTTTTTT. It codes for CASSPNGLGRTGGNEKLFF.

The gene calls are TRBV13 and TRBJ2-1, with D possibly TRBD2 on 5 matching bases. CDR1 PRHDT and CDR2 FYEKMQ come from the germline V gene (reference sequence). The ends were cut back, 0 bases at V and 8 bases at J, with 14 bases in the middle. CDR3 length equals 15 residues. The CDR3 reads CASSLGRPPRDEQFF. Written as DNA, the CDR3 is TGTGCCAGCAGCTTAGGCAGGCCCCCGAGGGATGAGCAGTTCTTC.

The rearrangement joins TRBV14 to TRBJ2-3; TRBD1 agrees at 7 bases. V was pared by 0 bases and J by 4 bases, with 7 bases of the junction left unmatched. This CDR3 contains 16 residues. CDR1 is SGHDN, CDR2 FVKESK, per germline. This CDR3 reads CASSQDKRQGSDTQYF. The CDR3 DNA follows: TGTGCCAGCAGCCAAGATAAGAGACAGGGCTCAGATACGCAGTATTTT. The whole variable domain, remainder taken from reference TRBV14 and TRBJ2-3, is EAGVTQFPSHSVIEKGQTVTLRCDPISGHDNLYWYRRVMGKEIKFLLHFVKESKQDESGMPNNRFLAERTGGTYSTLKVQPAELEDSGVYFCASSQDKRQGSDTQYFGPGTRLTVL.